This T cell receptor (beta chain) was recorded in a study of T cells expressing NK-cell markers. Study-level background: Repertoire data for TCR beta were derived from sorted T cells (CD3+CD56+NKG2C+, CD3+CD56+NKG2C- and CD3+CD56-NKG2C+). Within the sequenced cohort of eight donors, seven exhibited HCMV seropositivity and one was seronegative.

Findings of the study overall: About 1.0-7.5% of CD8+ T cells in about 6 donors belonged to dominant NKG2C+ clonotypes.

Germline-derived CDR1 and CDR2 are SNHLY and FYNNEI. CDR3 size: 12 residues. A remark on this clonotype: Its antigen remains unidentified.

Scientists made TCR beta cDNA using 5'RACE template switching with UMIs. TCRdb reprocessed the 5' RACE reads and keeps a single row for each CDR3 protein, giving no DNA. The table lists fewer than 550,000 distinct CDR3 sequences, with 1.4% in the top ten. The sequence derives from a woman aged 50 to 65 in good health. The chain is built from TRBV2 and TRBJ2-3. The sample consisted of blood T cells: a sorted CD56 or NKG2C T cell subset, CD4+ or CD8+ T cells, or bulk PBMC T cells (not recorded which). The CDR3 loop reads CASSAGSDTQYF.